The 3 T cell receptor beta chains below all came from one sample that was sequenced in a study of T cells in Graves' hyperthyroidism and ophthalmopathy. The source material, RNA transcripts, was used to amplify TCR beta CDR3 regions. In the first-round RT-PCR of the TCR CDR3, the HTBI primer set was used. Via MiXCR, TCRdb re-called the multiplex PCR reads, giving one row per CDR3 protein. The sample carries around 600,000 distinct CDR3 sequences, about 14% recorded once. The sample taken for sequencing was blood. These receptors all come from a woman aged 18 to 35 with Graves' ophthalmopathy.

The gene calls are TRBV4-1 and TRBJ2-7; 9 bases line up with TRBD2. The CDR3 has 17 residues. The V gene's germline CDR1 is MGHRA and CDR2 YSYEKL. With V trimmed by 0 bases and J by 3 bases, 9 bases remained unmatched. CDR3 coding DNA: TGCGCCAGCAGCCAAGATAGTCAGCGGGAGGCCCACTACGAGCAGTACTTC. Translation gives CASSQDSQREAHYEQYF.

This clonotype was picked up one time. The chain links TRBV9 to TRBJ2-7, with D possibly matching TRBD2 (6 bases). The CDR3 contains 15 residues. V dropped 3 bases and J dropped 2 bases, with 15 bases sitting between them. Germline lookup yields CDR1 SGDLS and CDR2 YYNGEE. The chain's CDR3 is CASSDGVGGPYEQYF. The CDR3 coding sequence is TGTGCCAGCAGCGACGGGGTCGGAGGGCCCTACGAGCAGTACTTC.

At least ten counts were recorded for this clonotype. The chain carries TRBV6-1 and TRBJ1-1; D unclear. There are 15 residues in the CDR3. V gave up 5 bases and J gave up 5 bases, with 18 bases separating them. Germline values: CDR1 MNHNS, CDR2 SASEGT. The CDR3 reads CASSQTRRGRTEAFF. CDR3 DNA: TGTGCCAGCAGTCAAACCCGCAGAGGGCGTACTGAAGCTTTCTTT.